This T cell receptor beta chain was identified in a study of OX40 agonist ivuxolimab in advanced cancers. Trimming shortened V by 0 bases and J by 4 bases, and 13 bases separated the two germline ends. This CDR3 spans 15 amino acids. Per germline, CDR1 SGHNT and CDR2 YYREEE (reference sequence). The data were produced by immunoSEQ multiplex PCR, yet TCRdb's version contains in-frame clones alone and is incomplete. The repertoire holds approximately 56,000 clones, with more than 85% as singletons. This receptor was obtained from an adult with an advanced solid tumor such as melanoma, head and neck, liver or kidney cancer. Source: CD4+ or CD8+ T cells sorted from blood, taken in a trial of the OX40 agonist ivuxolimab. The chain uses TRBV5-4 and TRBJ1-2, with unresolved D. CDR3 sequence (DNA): TGTGCCAGCAGCTTGGACTTCAGAAACCCCTATGGCTACACCTTC. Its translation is CASSLDFRNPYGYTF.